Shown below are 29 T cell receptor beta chains from a single sample sequenced in a study of blood T cell repertoires in COVID-19 (dated by TCRdb to about 2020). Library creation used the immunoSEQ multiplex PCR assay. TCRdb holds this immuneACCESS table with in-frame rearrangements only. Some clones are missing; in checked studies, unresolved V genes explain under half, and the rest has no known cause. The sample table holds 150,000 or so clones, of which 75% to 90% were seen once. Of the sample, roughly 4% is held by the ten largest clones. The sample consisted of PBMCs or T cells enriched from blood (not recorded which). Receptors originate from a man aged 50 to 60 who had recovered from COVID-19.

The chain employs TRBV2 and TRBJ2-3; D gene ambiguous. This CDR3 spans 14 amino acids. Germline V CDR1 and CDR2: SNHLY, FYNNEI. V was pared by 6 bases and J by 4 bases, with 14 bases between. The DNA for the CDR3 is TGTGCCAGCAGCGATGACTCCCGGGCAGATACGCAGTATTTT. Translation gives CASSDDSRADTQYF.

In regard to this clone: Other DNA sequences in the same sample also yield this CDR3. The chain carries TRBV5-1 and TRBJ2-5; D ambiguous. V shed 5 bases and J shed 3 bases, with 8 bases lying between them. The CDR3 has 12 residues. Germline assignment: CDR1 SGHRS and CDR2 YFSETQ. The CDR3 sequence is CASSLPEETQYF. The CDR3 nucleotides are TGCGCCAGCAGTCTCCCCGAAGAGACCCAGTACTTC.

This clone was counted a single time. J is TRBJ2-5 and V is TRBV29-1; D possibly corresponds to TRBD1 (5 bases). This CDR3 comprises 12 residues. In germline, CDR1 is SQVTM, CDR2 ANQGSEA. The ends were cut back, 6 bases at V and 2 bases at J, with 10 bases in the middle. The CDR3 loop reads CSVTQAQETQYF. The CDR3 DNA reads TGCAGCGTCACACAGGCACAAGAGACCCAGTACTTC.

This chain links TRBV11-3 with TRBJ1-1; D ambiguous. V was pared by 0 bases and J by 1 base, with 3 bases between. Germline CDR1 reads SGHNT; CDR2 reads YENEEA. The CDR3 is 13 residues long. The CDR3 loop reads CASSLERNTEAFF. CDR3 coding DNA: TGTGCCAGCAGCTTAGAGAGGAACACTGAAGCTTTCTTT.

The chain is built from TRBV9 and TRBJ2-1, with a possible D match to TRBD2 (6 bases). The CDR3 runs to 14 residues. Per the germline V gene, CDR1 is SGDLS and CDR2 is YYNGEE. Trimming stripped 2 bases from V and 5 bases from J, with 11 bases between. CDR3 sequence: CASSVVGLNNEQFF. The DNA for the CDR3 is TGTGCCAGCAGCGTGGTAGGACTAAACAATGAGCAGTTCTTC.

J is TRBJ2-7 and V is TRBV5-4; no firm D call. This CDR3 spans 14 amino acids. CDR1 and CDR2 (germline): SGHNT, YYREEE (reference sequence). Trimming took 1 base from V and 0 from J, leaving 8 bases between them. The chain's CDR3 is CASSLFGPSYEQYF. CDR3 bases: TGTGCCAGCAGCTTGTTTGGGCCCTCCTACGAGCAGTACTTC.

The V gene is TRBV20-1, the J gene TRBJ1-5, with no clear D. CDR1 is DFQATT and CDR2 is SNEGSKA in the germline V gene (reference sequence). The CDR3 is 14 amino acids. The V gene lost 3 bases and the J gene lost 7 bases, with 16 bases spanning the gap. The CDR3 DNA follows: TGCAGTGCTAGTACTGGAGGTATGGGCCAGCCCCAGCATTTT. It encodes CSASTGGMGQPQHF.

The chain combines TRBV3-1 (or the pseudogene TRBV3-2) with TRBJ1-2, with D tentatively TRBD1 (6 bases). V gave up 6 bases and J gave up 2 bases, with 16 bases separating them. Germline V CDR1 and CDR2: LGHDT, YNNKEL (reference sequence). CDR3 length equals 15 residues. The CDR3 DNA sequence: TGTGCCAGCAGTCAATTAACAGGGATGAACTATGGCTACACCTTC. As protein: CASSQLTGMNYGYTF.

Points on this clone: This CDR3 is also generated by other DNA sequences in the sample. This chain connects TRBV28 to TRBJ1-6, with D uncertain. The CDR3 loop spans 14 amino acids. The germline V gene encodes CDR1 MDHEN and CDR2 SYDVKM. V lost 3 bases and J 7 bases, leaving 10 bases between the germline ends. The CDR3 DNA follows: TGTGCCAGCAGTTTCTCGTTCGGGAATTCACCCCTCCACTTT. As protein: CASSFSFGNSPLHF.

The chain uses TRBV19 and TRBJ1-5, with a possible D match to TRBD1 (5 bases). CDR3 length: 13 amino acids. Germline lookup yields CDR1 LNHDA and CDR2 SQIVND (reference sequence). V was cut by 11 bases and J by 0 bases, with 11 bases left in between. The CDR3 DNA sequence: TGTGCCGGAGGGACGGATAGCAATCAGCCCCAGCATTTT. This gives the protein CAGGTDSNQPQHF.

This clone was seen a handful of times. The chain carries TRBV30 and TRBJ2-3; 11 bases align to TRBD2. The V and J ends lost 7 bases and 7 bases, in that order; junction bases with no gene match: 7. This CDR3 is built from 13 residues. Germline lookup yields CDR1 GTSNPN and CDR2 SVGIG (reference sequence). CDR3 sequence reads: CASGASGGNTQYF. DNA for the CDR3: TGTGCCTCAGGGGCTAGCGGGGGGAATACGCAGTATTTT.

This chain connects TRBV14 to TRBJ1-2; D gene ambiguous. The length of the CDR3 is 16 residues. The germline V and J ends were trimmed by 1 base and 0 bases, with 12 bases remaining between them. The germline V gene encodes CDR1 SGHDN and CDR2 FVKESK. The CDR3 loop is CASSQVSTSANYGYTF. The CDR3 region has the DNA TGTGCCAGCAGCCAAGTGTCGACAAGTGCTAACTATGGCTACACCTTC.

This clone was seen more than once but under ten times. The chain couples TRBV6-5 to TRBJ2-7; TRBD2 aligns across 8 bases. The CDR3 totals 15 residues. Trimming removed 5 bases from V and 6 bases from J; junction bases left unmatched: 12. The V gene's germline CDR1 is MNHEY and CDR2 SVGAGI. CDR3 sequence reads: CASSSGGAGVAEQYF. The CDR3 DNA reads as TGTGCCAGCAGTAGCGGTGGAGCGGGAGTAGCCGAGCAGTACTTC.

This clone was seen a handful of times. The chain links TRBV28 to TRBJ2-7; D may be TRBD1 (6 bases). CDR1 and CDR2 from the germline V gene are MDHEN and SYDVKM. Trimming pared 6 bases from V and 5 bases from J, leaving 17 bases between. The CDR3 consists of 14 residues. The DNA for the CDR3 is TGTGCCAGCAGCTCGGTGTCAGGGGCTGACGAGCAGTACGTC. Encoded protein: CASSSVSGADEQYV.

CDR3 in amino acids: CASSLAKRDGYTF. The DNA for the CDR3 is TGTGCCAGCAGCTTAGCCAAGAGAGATGGCTACACCTTC. The chain employs TRBV7-9 and TRBJ1-2; D remains ambiguous. Germline V lookup: CDR1 SEHNR, CDR2 FQNEAQ (reference sequence). V lost 0 bases and J lost 6, with 8 bases in between. This CDR3 spans 13 amino acids.

The chain combines TRBV20-1 with TRBJ1-2; no clear D. In germline, CDR1 is DFQATT, CDR2 SNEGSKA (reference sequence). V was shortened by 4 bases and J by 8 bases, with 11 bases between the two germline ends. The CDR3 runs 11 residues. The CDR3 DNA is TGCAGTGCTAATCCTATCTGGGGCTACACCTTC. Its translation is CSANPIWGYTF.

The chain carries TRBV30 and TRBJ2-4, with D uncertain. Germline CDR1 GTSNPN, CDR2 SVGIG (reference sequence). The V gene lost 0 bases and the J gene lost 7 bases, with 7 bases spanning the gap. The CDR3 spans 12 residues. The DNA for the CDR3 is TGTGCCTGGAGTGTTAGTACGAACATTCAGTACTTC. It translates to CAWSVSTNIQYF.

The chain links TRBV6-2 or TRBV6-3 to TRBJ1-5, with D perhaps TRBD1 (5 bases). V was clipped by 6 bases and J by 0 bases, with 12 bases between them. Germline V gene sequence: CDR1 MNHEY, CDR2 SVGEGT. This CDR3 region has 15 residues. CDR3 nucleotide sequence: TGTGCCAGCAGCCAGAGGACACATAGCAATCAGCCCCAGCATTTT. Its translation: CASSQRTHSNQPQHF.

The DNA of the CDR3 is TGTGCCACCAGCAGAGATAGCGGTTTCTACGAGCAGTACTTC. It is translated as CATSRDSGFYEQYF. This chain uses TRBV15 with TRBJ2-7, with a weak D call TRBD2 (6 bases). Trimming pared 0 bases from V and 3 bases from J, leaving 9 bases between. The germline V gene has CDR1 LNHNV and CDR2 YYDKDF (reference sequence). The CDR3 runs 14 residues.

The V call is TRBV19, the J call TRBJ1-1, with D possibly TRBD1 on 6 matching bases. CDR1 and CDR2 from the germline V gene are LNHDA and SQIVND (reference sequence). The CDR3 runs to 19 residues. V was trimmed by 9 bases and J by 5 bases, leaving 34 bases between them. The CDR3 DNA sequence: TGTGCCAGGAGCCCGCTTTCGTCAGGGGAAGAAGGGAATTGGACTGAAGCTTTCTTT. It translates to CARSPLSSGEEGNWTEAFF.

J is TRBJ2-1 and V is TRBV15, with 9 bases lining up with TRBD2. The CDR3 has 14 residues. The trim removed 5 bases at V and 6 bases at J, leaving 5 bases unmatched. Germline V gene lookup returns CDR1 LNHNV and CDR2 YYDKDF (reference sequence). The DNA of the CDR3 is TGTGCCACCAGCGGTGCGGGAGGGCTCAATGAGCAGTTCTTC. It yields the protein CATSGAGGLNEQFF.

This chain links TRBV5-1 with TRBJ2-2; no reliable D call. The CDR3 is 17 residues long. V gave up 4 bases and J gave up 0 bases, with 16 bases separating them. Looked up from germline, CDR1 is SGHRS and CDR2 is YFSETQ. The CDR3: CASSPRERPANTGELFF. CDR3 coding DNA: TGCGCCAGCAGCCCCCGAGAGCGCCCCGCGAACACCGGGGAGCTGTTTTTT. Complete variable domain (other parts from reference TRBV5-1 and TRBJ2-2): KAGVTQTPRYLIKTRGQQVTLSCSPISGHRSVSWYQQTPGQGLQFLFEYFSETQRNKGNFPGRFSGRQFSNSRSEMNVSTLELGDSALYLCASSPRERPANTGELFFGEGSRLTVL.

CDR3 in amino acids: CASSLGLAGIYNEQFF. CDR3 DNA sequence: TGTGCCAGCAGCTTGGGACTAGCGGGGATTTACAATGAGCAGTTCTTC. The V gene is TRBV7-9, the J gene TRBJ2-1; 13 nucleotides align to TRBD2. This CDR3 comprises 16 residues. J was trimmed by 4 bases and V by 3 bases; bases with no gene match: 3. Germline-derived CDR1 and CDR2 are SEHNR and FQNEAQ (reference sequence).

V is TRBV5-1 and J is TRBJ1-5, with 10 bases fitting TRBD1. The CDR3 totals 15 residues. Germline V lookup: CDR1 SGHRS, CDR2 YFSETQ. V gave up 4 bases and J gave up 6 bases; unmatched junction bases: 7. In DNA, the CDR3 is TGCGCCAGCAGCAAGGACAGGGGGGCAGGTCAGCCCCAGCATTTT. This gives the protein CASSKDRGAGQPQHF.

This chain uses TRBV12-3 or TRBV12-4 with TRBJ1-4; D unresolved. CDR3 length: 13 amino acids. Trimming removed 6 bases from V and 6 bases from J, with 11 bases in between. The CDR3 region has the DNA TGTGCCAGCAGCCACCGGGAGGATGAAAAACTGTTTTTT. This encodes CASSHREDEKLFF.

The chain couples TRBV28 to TRBJ2-1; 7 nucleotides line up with TRBD1. CDR1 is MDHEN and CDR2 is SYDVKM in the germline V gene. V dropped 5 bases and J dropped 7; count of bases not matched to a gene: 11. The CDR3 is 15 residues long. The CDR3 loop reads CASSQGQNSPNEQFF. CDR3 bases: TGTGCCAGCAGTCAGGGACAGAACAGCCCAAATGAGCAGTTCTTC.

This clone was picked up one time. This chain uses TRBV28 with TRBJ1-2, with 7 bases matching TRBD1. This CDR3 region has 11 residues. The junction had 1 base not matched to a gene; V was cut back by 8 bases and J by 4 bases. Germline assignment: CDR1 MDHEN and CDR2 SYDVKM. In nucleotides, the CDR3 is TGTGCCAGCCGACAGGGCTATGGCTACACCTTC. This translates into CASRQGYGYTF.

The rearrangement links TRBV6-4 to TRBJ2-3; TRBD1 is a possible D gene (5 bases). V shed 3 bases and J shed 2 bases, with 9 bases lying between them. CDR3 size: 14 residues. Germline CDR1 is MRHNA and CDR2 is SNTAGT. The CDR3 reads CASSESGNTDTQYF. Here the CDR3 DNA reads TGTGCCAGCAGTGAATCAGGGAACACAGATACGCAGTATTTT.

The V call is TRBV11-1, the J call TRBJ2-7, with a weak D call TRBD1 (6 bases). V dropped 2 bases and J dropped 6 bases, with 14 bases sitting between them. This CDR3 comprises 14 residues. CDR1 and CDR2 from the germline V gene are SGHAT and FQDESV (reference sequence). This CDR3 reads CASSLRGSSVEQYF. CDR3 nucleotides: TGTGCCAGCAGCTTAAGGGGGAGTTCAGTCGAGCAGTACTTC.